Below, 30 T cell receptor beta chains from the same sample are listed, as sequenced in a study of T cell repertoires in cytomegalovirus infection. What these receptors recognize is not known. TCRdb reprocessed the reads with MiXCR, giving one entry per CDR3 protein. The table lists hundreds of thousands of distinct CDR3 sequences, 30% to 35% of them singletons. The sample was cultured PBMCs, taken from culture after CMV antigen stimulation. These receptors came from a human donor in good health (CMV status not recorded). Some clones in this sample may be carry-over from other donors' samples.

This clonotype was detected only a few times. The chain couples TRBV10-3 to TRBJ1-5; 9 bases match TRBD1. Per the germline V gene, CDR1 is ENHRY and CDR2 is SYGVKD. The CDR3 has 15 residues. The ends lost 2 bases at V and 7 bases at J; junction bases unmatched: 6. The CDR3 loop is CAISERTGARQPQHF. Written as DNA, the CDR3 is TGTGCCATCAGTGAGCGGACAGGGGCAAGGCAGCCCCAGCATTTT.

V and J are TRBV12-3 or TRBV12-4 and TRBJ1-1; 7 bases map to TRBD1. The CDR3 loop spans 15 amino acids. J was trimmed by 1 base and V by 4 bases; bases with no gene match: 6. The CDR3, as DNA: TGTGCCAGCAGTTCAGTGAGACAGGGGAACACTGAAGCTTTCTTT. Translated: CASSSVRQGNTEAFF.

The chain uses TRBV6-6 and TRBJ2-2; D ambiguous. With 6 bases removed from V and 1 base from J, the gap between germline ends came to 12 bases. CDR3 length: 15 amino acids. Germline CDR1 is MNHNY and CDR2 is SVGAGI (reference sequence). The CDR3 bases are TGTGCCAGCAGCCTCCAGCTGATGAACACCGGGGAGCTGTTTTTT. Its protein product is CASSLQLMNTGELFF.

A word on this clonotype: The germline gene is not matched at one end of the junction; a read error may be the cause. The chain has TRBV5-4 and TRBJ2-5, with 13 bases identical to TRBD2. CDR1 SGHNT and CDR2 YYREEE come from the germline V gene (reference sequence). The CDR3 contains 16 residues. This CDR3 reads CAGSLKGLAGLETQYF. In nucleotides, the CDR3 is TGTGCCGGCAGCTTGAAGGGACTAGCGGGATTGGAGACCCAGTACTTC.

This clonotype has only one observation. V is TRBV7-6 and J is TRBJ2-7; perhaps D is TRBD1 or TRBD2 (5 bases each). The length of the CDR3 is 15 residues. Trimming took 3 bases from V and 5 from J, leaving 17 bases between them. Germline V lookup: CDR1 SGHVS, CDR2 FNYEAQ. This CDR3 is CASSFGRDLGDEQYF. The CDR3 DNA reads as TGTGCCAGCAGCTTTGGCCGGGACCTCGGGGACGAGCAGTACTTC.

This clonotype has a handful of counts. V is TRBV7-2 and J is TRBJ2-3; 9 bases map to TRBD2. The V gene's germline CDR1 is SGHTA and CDR2 FQGNSA. The CDR3 sequence is 15 residues long. The junction had 6 bases not matched to a gene; V was cut back by 2 bases and J by 6 bases. CDR3 bases: TGTGCCAGCAGCTTACGGCGGGGGGGGGGGGATACGCAGTATTTT. The encoded protein is CASSLRRGGGDTQYF.

This clonotype was observed many times. The gene calls are TRBV6-1 and TRBJ1-1; D not certain. Germline V gene sequence: CDR1 MNHNS, CDR2 SASEGT. The CDR3 is 17 amino acids. The V gene lost 8 bases and the J gene lost 1 base, with 23 bases spanning the gap. The CDR3 region has the DNA TGTGCCAGCCGTACACTAGGGAGTTCGGCCGCGAACACTGAAGCTTTCTTT. This gives the protein CASRTLGSSAANTEAFF.

This clonotype has a handful of counts. This chain connects TRBV11-2 to TRBJ2-3; D not certain. From germline, CDR1 is SGHAT and CDR2 FQNNGV. The V end was cut by 1 base, the J end by 0 bases, with 8 bases between. The CDR3 covers 15 residues. CDR3 protein: CASSLVPASTDTQYF. In DNA, the CDR3 is TGTGCCAGCAGCTTAGTTCCGGCTAGCACAGATACGCAGTATTTT. Complete variable domain (other parts from reference TRBV11-2 and TRBJ2-3): EAGVAQSPRYKIIEKRQSVAFWCNPISGHATLYWYQQILGQGPKLLIQFQNNGVVDDSQLPKDRFSAERLKGVDSTLKIQPAKLEDSAVYLCASSLVPASTDTQYFGPGTRLTVL.

The rearrangement links TRBV11-2 to TRBJ1-2, with D hard to call. V lost 0 bases, J lost 8 bases, and 13 bases lay in between. CDR1 SGHAT and CDR2 FQNNGV come from the germline V gene. The CDR3 totals 14 residues. The CDR3 loop is CASSLDPAFEGYTF. In nucleotides, the CDR3 is TGTGCCAGCAGCTTAGATCCGGCCTTTGAGGGCTACACCTTC.

In its sample, this clonotype was seen many times. The chain has TRBV7-2 and TRBJ1-6; 8 bases agree with TRBD1. V was clipped by 4 bases and J by 7 bases; unmatched bases: 12. The CDR3 covers 17 residues. Germline V lookup: CDR1 SGHTA, CDR2 FQGNSA. The CDR3 DNA sequence: TGTGCCAGCAGCTCCCCCTCCCCGGACAGGGTCAATTCACCCCTCCACTTT. This codes for CASSSPSPDRVNSPLHF.

The sample holds a few counts of this clonotype. The V call is TRBV20-1, the J call TRBJ2-7, with TRBD2 identical over 8 bases. Per germline, CDR1 DFQATT and CDR2 SNEGSKA (reference sequence). The CDR3 loop spans 13 amino acids. V trimming: 4 bases; J trimming: 4 bases; junction bases outside the gene matches: 6. The CDR3 coding sequence is TGCAGTGCTACCCTCCCGGGGGGGTACGAGCAGTACTTC. This codes for CSATLPGGYEQYF.

The rearrangement links TRBV6-5 to TRBJ1-1; 8 nucleotides match TRBD1. V was pared by 5 bases and J by 7 bases, with 6 bases of the junction left unmatched. Germline V lookup: CDR1 MNHEY, CDR2 SVGAGI. The CDR3 contains 13 residues. The chain's CDR3 is CASSRQGINEAFF. Written as DNA, the CDR3 is TGTGCCAGCAGTAGACAGGGGATAAATGAAGCTTTCTTT.

This chain connects TRBV11-2 to TRBJ2-7, with TRBD2 as a possible D gene (6 bases). Germline V CDR1 and CDR2: SGHAT, FQNNGV. Trimming left V 5 bases short and J 5 bases short, with 22 bases between. There are 16 residues in the CDR3. The CDR3 loop reads CASSPLIGREVDEQYF. DNA of the CDR3: TGTGCCAGCAGCCCCCTTATAGGCAGGGAGGTCGACGAGCAGTACTTC.

The CDR3 here is CASAPPGLNIQYF. The CDR3 DNA follows: TGTGCCAGCGCCCCACCGGGACTAAACATTCAGTACTTC. This rearrangement joins TRBV12-3 or TRBV12-4 to TRBJ2-4; the D gene is possibly TRBD2 (6 bases). This CDR3 is built from 13 residues. The V end was cut by 8 bases, the J end by 6 bases, with 14 bases between.

CDR3 sequence: CASSRLHGIQTQYF. CDR3 sequence (DNA): TGTGCCAGCAGTAGGCTCCACGGGATACAGACCCAGTACTTC. The chain employs TRBV6-2 or TRBV6-3 and TRBJ2-5, with a possible D match to TRBD2 (5 bases). Trimming removed 5 bases from V and 6 bases from J, with 16 bases in between. The CDR3 length is 14 residues. Germline V lookup: CDR1 MNHEY, CDR2 SVGEGT.

This clonotype was found many times. V and J are TRBV7-2 and TRBJ1-1, with D possibly matching TRBD1 (5 bases). The ends were cut back, 5 bases at V and 5 bases at J, with 9 bases in the middle. CDR3 length: 12 residues. The V gene's germline CDR1 is SGHTA and CDR2 FQGNSA. The CDR3: CASSPRVTEAFF. The CDR3 DNA follows: TGTGCCAGCAGCCCCAGGGTGACTGAAGCTTTCTTT.

Only a few counts were recorded for this clonotype. The chain uses TRBV5-1 and TRBJ2-7; no clear D. The CDR3 runs to 14 residues. V gave up 4 bases and J gave up 1 base, with 12 bases separating them. Looked up from germline, CDR1 is SGHRS and CDR2 is YFSETQ. Here the CDR3 DNA reads TGCGCCAGCAGCCGGGCTTTTGGGTCCTACGAGCAGTACTTC. It specifies CASSRAFGSYEQYF.

This clonotype was seen a handful of times. The V and J genes are TRBV28 and TRBJ1-1, with D possibly TRBD1 on 6 matching bases. Germline V gene data show CDR1 as MDHEN and CDR2 as SYDVKM. The V and J ends lost 5 bases and 3 bases respectively, with 13 bases between them. CDR3 size: 14 residues. The CDR3 sequence: CASSTAGVYTEAFF. CDR3 sequence (DNA): TGTGCCAGCAGTACGGCAGGGGTCTACACTGAAGCTTTCTTT.

CDR3 bases: TGCAGTGCTAGCCGATCCCTGAACACTGAAGCTTTCTTT. It is translated as CSASRSLNTEAFF. This chain joins TRBV20-1 and TRBJ1-1; D unresolved. Germline CDR1 and CDR2: DFQATT and SNEGSKA (reference sequence). The CDR3 has 13 amino acids. Trimming took 3 bases from V and 0 from J, leaving 8 bases between them.

The CDR3 region has the DNA TGCAGCCTCCAAAAGTCAGATACGCAGTATTTT. Protein sequence: CSLQKSDTQYF. J is TRBJ2-3 and V is TRBV29-1; D is uncertain. The CDR3 contains 11 residues. Germline assignment: CDR1 SQVTM and CDR2 ANQGSEA. Trimming cost V 8 bases and J 4 bases, with 10 bases left between them.

The chain uses TRBV7-6 and TRBJ2-1; TRBD1 agrees at 8 bases. The J segment lost 4 bases and the V segment lost 6 bases, leaving 11 bases of the junction unmatched. The CDR3 extends over 16 amino acids. Germline CDR1 SGHVS, CDR2 FNYEAQ. In DNA form, the CDR3 reads TGTGCCAGCAGTCCAACCGGGACAGGTGCTTACAATGAGCAGTTCTTC. It translates to CASSPTGTGAYNEQFF.

This clonotype was seen a handful of times. The CDR3 region is CASGQTREIQYF. The CDR3 DNA reads as TGTGCCAGCGGACAGACCCGGGAGATTCAGTACTTC. The chain is built from TRBV25-1 and TRBJ2-4, with D perhaps matching TRBD1 or TRBD2 (6 bases each). Germline V gene lookup returns CDR1 MGHDK and CDR2 SYGVNS. The V end lost 8 bases, the J end lost 10 bases, and 15 bases lay between the germline ends. The CDR3 is made up of 12 amino acids.

V is TRBV2 and J is TRBJ1-2, with a possible D match to TRBD1 (5 bases). Germline V gene lookup returns CDR1 SNHLY and CDR2 FYNNEI. The CDR3 is 14 amino acids. V lost 6 bases to trimming and J lost 4 bases, with 15 bases between them. In DNA, the CDR3 is TGTGCCAGCAGGCAGACAGAAAGAGGCTATGGCTACACCTTC. This encodes CASRQTERGYGYTF.

V gene TRBV5-4 combines with J gene TRBJ2-5, with TRBD1 as a possible D gene (6 bases). V lost 4 bases and J lost 5, with 21 bases in between. This CDR3 comprises 16 residues. CDR1 SGHNT and CDR2 YYREEE come from the germline V gene (reference sequence). The CDR3 is CASSPKPGDRDETQYF. The CDR3 region has the DNA TGTGCCAGCAGCCCCAAGCCAGGGGATCGAGACGAGACCCAGTACTTC.

The rearrangement uses TRBV6-5 and TRBJ2-7; D remains unclear. Trimming removed 8 bases from V and 1 base from J, with 18 bases in between. Looked up from germline, CDR1 is MNHEY and CDR2 is SVGAGI. The CDR3 sequence is 15 residues long. CDR3 sequence reads: CASRRSQNPSYEQYF. The CDR3 DNA sequence: TGTGCCAGCCGCCGATCTCAGAACCCTTCCTACGAGCAGTACTTC.

This clonotype appeared a few times. J is TRBJ1-1 and V is TRBV7-9; the D gene is possibly TRBD1 (5 bases). Germline assignment: CDR1 SEHNR and CDR2 FQNEAQ (reference sequence). The CDR3 is 13 residues long. V lost 7 bases to trimming and J lost 3 bases, with 12 bases between them. CDR3 DNA: TGTGCCAGCACCTCGGAGGGGTACACTGAAGCTTTCTTT. This translates into CASTSEGYTEAFF.

The genes are TRBV7-9 and TRBJ2-5, with D possibly matching TRBD1 (5 bases). This CDR3 is built from 13 residues. Germline CDR1 SEHNR, CDR2 FQNEAQ (reference sequence). V dropped 5 bases and J dropped 0 bases, with 7 bases sitting between them. The CDR3 loop is CASSDSNQETQYF. The CDR3 DNA is TGTGCCAGCAGCGACAGCAACCAAGAGACCCAGTACTTC.

This clonotype has a handful of counts. The CDR3 nucleotides are TGTGCCAGCAGCACCCAGGGGACCAACTTATACGAGCAGTACTTC. This gives the protein CASSTQGTNLYEQYF. The rearrangement links TRBV7-4 to TRBJ2-7; tentatively, D is TRBD1 (6 bases). Between the trimmed V and J ends, which lost 5 bases and 4 bases, there was a span of 18 bases. The CDR3 length is 15 residues. In germline, CDR1 is SGHVT, CDR2 SQSDAQ.

The chain uses TRBV7-2 and TRBJ1-2; D gene unclear. CDR1 is SGHTA and CDR2 is FQGNSA in the germline V gene. Trimming removed 2 bases from V and 4 bases from J, with 11 bases in between. The CDR3 sequence is 14 residues long. The CDR3 DNA follows: TGTGCCAGCAGCTTAAGAAACCCGCTCTATGGCTACACCTTC. Encoded protein: CASSLRNPLYGYTF.

The chain uses TRBV27 and TRBJ1-1; D is perhaps TRBD1 (5 bases). Trimming left V 7 bases short and J 11 bases short, with 20 bases between. Germline V gene data show CDR1 as MNHEY and CDR2 as SMNVEV (reference sequence). The length of the CDR3 is 13 residues. CDR3 nucleotides: TGTGCCAGCACCCCTGGGCCTGGGGCGGGGGCTTTCTTT. It is translated as CASTPGPGAGAFF.